Listed below are T cell receptor beta chains from one sample, sequenced in a study of Ad26.COV2.S vaccination and SARS-CoV-2 variants. Some clones are missing from TCRdb's copy, which holds only in-frame ones; the method was immunoSEQ multiplex PCR. Of 350,000 to 450,000 clones listed, around 91% are singletons. The specimen comprised peripheral blood, sampled in a trial of Ad26.COV2.S vaccine versus placebo. Receptors were obtained from a person between 18 and 60 years old who received the Ad26.COV2.S COVID-19 vaccine or a placebo. The CDR3 runs from the conserved cysteine through the conserved F or W.

CDR3 protein: CASSLRDSKNTGELFF; J gene: TRBJ2-2; V gene: TRBV7-2
CDR3 protein: CASSLGLAGGQSEQFF; J gene: TRBJ2-1; V gene: TRBV5-1
CDR3 protein: CASSAPGGTEAFF; J gene: TRBJ1-1; V gene: TRBV28
CDR3 protein: CASSSTTDIGGELFF; J gene: TRBJ2-2; V gene: TRBV11-1
CDR3 protein: CASSRHGDYGYTF; J gene: TRBJ1-2; V gene: TRBV7-9
CDR3 protein: CASSPPGRNYGYTF; J gene: TRBJ1-2; V gene: TRBV18
CDR3 protein: CASLGRFNYGYTF; J gene: TRBJ1-2; V gene: TRBV28
CDR3 protein: CAISESLGLGHEQYF; J gene: TRBJ2-7; V gene: TRBV10-3
CDR3 protein: CASSGEYTVCEAFF; J gene: TRBJ1-1; V gene: TRBV6-4
CDR3 protein: CASSLWATGTGNTIYF; J gene: TRBJ1-3; V gene: TRBV28
CDR3 protein: CASSFEGNSYNEQFF; J gene: TRBJ2-1; V gene: TRBV5-8
CDR3 protein: CASSLGLAGIEQYF; J gene: TRBJ2-7; V gene: TRBV11-2
CDR3 protein: CAWSPAGLGEQYF; J gene: TRBJ2-7; V gene: TRBV30
CDR3 protein: CASSSSSNTEAFF; J gene: TRBJ1-1; V gene: TRBV12-3/TRBV12-4
CDR3 protein: CASSLAANLGTGTRQETQYF; J gene: TRBJ2-5; V gene: TRBV5-1
CDR3 protein: CASSLGLEYNEQFF; J gene: TRBJ2-1; V gene: TRBV28
CDR3 protein: CATSRTIGRVTQYF; J gene: TRBJ2-5; V gene: TRBV15
CDR3 protein: CASSLGGTLGSEKLFF; J gene: TRBJ1-4; V gene: TRBV5-1
CDR3 protein: CASSQQETQYF; J gene: TRBJ2-5; V gene: TRBV19
CDR3 protein: CASSRYRLGYTF; J gene: TRBJ1-2; V gene: TRBV12-3/TRBV12-4
CDR3 protein: CASRPPREETQYF; J gene: TRBJ2-5; V gene: TRBV28
CDR3 protein: CASSLRAAGTYEQYF; J gene: TRBJ2-7; V gene: TRBV7-6
CDR3 protein: CASSKGQGARLGGYTF; J gene: TRBJ1-2; V gene: TRBV6-2/TRBV6-3
CDR3 protein: CASSTVGGQETQYF; J gene: TRBJ2-5; V gene: TRBV19
CDR3 protein: CASSPGYRGTGELFF; J gene: TRBJ2-2; V gene: TRBV6-5
CDR3 protein: CAWATGRGNTIYF; J gene: TRBJ1-3; V gene: TRBV30
CDR3 protein: CASSIFGETQYF; J gene: TRBJ2-5; V gene: TRBV5-4
CDR3 protein: CASKSVYQSNQPQHF; J gene: TRBJ1-5; V gene: TRBV14
CDR3 protein: CASSLGGSDTGELFF; J gene: TRBJ2-2; V gene: TRBV7-9
CDR3 protein: CASGSKGGQFF; J gene: TRBJ2-1; V gene: TRBV7-8
CDR3 protein: CASSSAGTIGSPLHF; J gene: TRBJ1-6; V gene: TRBV28
CDR3 protein: CASSPRAGANVLTF; J gene: TRBJ2-6; V gene: TRBV5-1
CDR3 protein: CTGQFQETQYF; J gene: TRBJ2-5; V gene: TRBV20-1
CDR3 protein: CASSEGVAVGYEQYF; J gene: TRBJ2-7; V gene: TRBV6-1
CDR3 protein: CASSQDLGYTGELFF; J gene: TRBJ2-2; V gene: TRBV4-3
CDR3 protein: CASRRQGANEQFF; J gene: TRBJ2-1; V gene: TRBV19
CDR3 protein: CASSSDPGHGASNSPLHF; J gene: TRBJ1-6; V gene: TRBV28
CDR3 protein: CASSIRSGSTDTQYF; J gene: TRBJ2-3; V gene: TRBV11-3
CDR3 protein: CSVLQGVVETQYF; J gene: TRBJ2-5; V gene: TRBV29-1